Below, 3 T cell receptor beta chains from the same sample are listed, as sequenced in a study of blood T cells in healthy people across ages. A J-beta primer mix and a sample-barcoded 5' primer were used in a second PCR of roughly 6 to 12 cycles. TCRdb re-analysed the 5' RACE reads in MiXCR, keeping a single row per CDR3 protein. Of hundreds of thousands of distinct CDR3 sequences in the sample, roughly 25% are singletons; the top ten hold under 10%. This sample was also put to use in a study of T cells of mothers and their children.

The sample taken for sequencing was blood. Every receptor here comes from a boy aged 5 to 17 in good health.

This chain joins TRBV28 and TRBJ1-2; D is possibly TRBD1 (6 bases). Germline V gene sequence: CDR1 MDHEN, CDR2 SYDVKM. This CDR3 region has 14 residues. V dropped 6 bases and J dropped 4 bases, with 15 bases sitting between them. This CDR3 is CASSSSGAAYGYTF. The DNA of the CDR3 is TGTGCCAGCAGCTCCTCAGGGGCAGCCTATGGCTACACCTTC.

A few counts support this clonotype. The chain has TRBV28 and TRBJ2-4; either TRBD1 or TRBD2 may supply D (5 bases each). Trimming stripped 9 bases from V and 1 base from J, with 16 bases between. The CDR3 is 15 residues long. Germline values: CDR1 MDHEN, CDR2 SYDVKM. The CDR3 coding sequence is TGTGCCAGTCTGGGGGTACCCTCCGCCAAAAACATTCAGTACTTC. Its translation: CASLGVPSAKNIQYF.

The chain links TRBV7-2 to TRBJ1-4, with D tentatively TRBD1 (6 bases). Trimming left V 1 base short and J 3 bases short, with 12 bases between. CDR1 and CDR2 (germline): SGHTA, FQGNSA. There are 16 residues in the CDR3. The CDR3 region has the DNA TGTGCCAGCAGCTTAGATATCGGGGGCTCTAATGAAAAACTGTTTTTT. Protein product: CASSLDIGGSNEKLFF.